This T cell receptor (beta chain) was obtained from a study of T cells in tuberculosis. Study-wide background: T cells were selected with CD1B tetramers loaded with glucose monomycolate. IGRA-negative adolescents, IGRA-positive adolescents with latent tuberculosis and adults with active tuberculosis formed this South African cohort.

For this clone: Its specificity is unknown.

Regarding the study as a whole: GEM motif frequencies gave 55% to 75% accuracy; the GMM repertoire gave 80% to 90%.

The method was immunoSEQ multiplex PCR; TCRdb's version includes in-frame clones alone and lacks a portion of them. The sample yields around 38,000 clones, 95% seen once. The origin of this receptor is a donor aged 5 to 30 with latent tuberculosis or without tuberculosis infection. The sample taken for sequencing was PBMCs.

CDR3 residues: CASSPRDSRNQPQHF. The CDR3 bases are TGTGCCAGCAGTCCTAGGGACAGTCGGAATCAGCCCCAGCATTTT. The chain is built from TRBV28 and TRBJ1-5; 7 bases line up with TRBD1. V trimming: 5 bases; J trimming: 4 bases; junction bases outside the gene matches: 8. CDR3 size: 15 residues. Germline V lookup: CDR1 MDHEN, CDR2 SYDVKM.